A selection of T cell receptor beta chains follows, all from one sample in a study of blood T cell repertoires in COVID-19. The table came from immunoSEQ multiplex PCR; TCRdb's copy has only in-frame clones and leaves some out. The table has some 360,000 clones, around nine tenths seen once. Sequencing was carried out using PBMCs or T cells enriched from blood (not recorded which). Receptor source: a woman under 40 who had been exposed to COVID-19. The CDR3 runs from the conserved cysteine through the conserved F or W. Fields, in order: V gene, CDR3 length, clone size, D gene, J gene, CDR3 DNA, CDR3 protein. D genes are given only for firm matches. A row's size may be missing; if present it is once, few, many or a size class.

>TRBV3-1/TRBV3-2|15|-|-|TRBJ2-2
TGTGCCAGCAGCCAAAACCCCCGGGGGACCGGGGAGCTGTTTTTT
CASSQNPRGTGELFF
>TRBV6-2/TRBV6-3|14|-|-|TRBJ1-2
TGTGCCAGCAGTCGAGAGGGAGCTAACTATGGCTACACCTTC
CASSREGANYGYTF
>TRBV24-1|16|-|TRBD1|TRBJ2-3
TGTGCCACCAGTGACCTCGGGACAGGGGATACAGATACGCAGTATTTT
CATSDLGTGDTDTQYF
>TRBV7-3|15|-|TRBD2|TRBJ2-1
TGTGCCAGCAGCTTCAGGCTAGCGGGAGCGGATGAGCAGTTCTTC
CASSFRLAGADEQFF
>TRBV29-1|15|-|TRBD2|TRBJ2-2
TGCAGCGTTGAAGGTCCGACTAGCGGGATCGGGGAGCTGTTTTTT
CSVEGPTSGIGELFF
>TRBV24-1|17|-|TRBD1|TRBJ2-3
TGTGCCACCAGTGGGGGCGGGACAGGGACTAGCACAGATACGCAGTATTTT
CATSGGGTGTSTDTQYF
>TRBV6-2/TRBV6-3|15|few|-|TRBJ2-1
TGTGCCAGCAGTTACCCCAAAATACTAGCAAATGAGCAGTTCTTC
CASSYPKILANEQFF
>TRBV19|17|-|-|TRBJ1-2
TGTGCCAGTAGTCCCATGGAGGGGACGGGCAGTCTTTTTGGCTACACCTTC
CASSPMEGTGSLFGYTF
>TRBV4-1|15|few|-|TRBJ2-7
TGCGCCAGCAGCCAAGATCGTCGCAGTCCCTACGAGCAGTACTTC
CASSQDRRSPYEQYF
>TRBV5-5|15|-|-|TRBJ1-6
TGTGCCAGCAGCCCGGGTCCTACCCCTGGGTCACCCCTCCACTTT
CASSPGPTPGSPLHF
>TRBV7-9|12|-|-|TRBJ2-7
TGTGCCAGCAGCCCCCTAAATTCCGAGCAGTACTTC
CASSPLNSEQYF
>TRBV29-1|15|-|TRBD1|TRBJ2-2
TGCAGCTATCAAACAGGGGGCGCGTACACCGGGGAGCTGTTTTTT
CSYQTGGAYTGELFF
>TRBV23-1|17|-|TRBD1|TRBJ2-4
TGCGCCAGCAGTCCACGACAGGGGGCGAAGGCCAAAAACATTCAGTACTTC
CASSPRQGAKAKNIQYF
>TRBV5-1|17|-|TRBD2|TRBJ2-3
TGCGCCAGCAGCTTAGGGACTAGCGGTCTGTGGACAGATACGCAGTATTTT
CASSLGTSGLWTDTQYF
>TRBV6-7|17|-|TRBD2|TRBJ2-1
TGTGCCAGCAGTTACTCGATATGGCGGGAGGGCTACAATGAGCAGTTCTTC
CASSYSIWREGYNEQFF
>TRBV2|14|-|-|TRBJ1-4
TGTGCCAGCAGTGATTACAGTTTGTATGAAAAACTGTTTTTT
CASSDYSLYEKLFF
>TRBV19|13|-|-|TRBJ1-1
TGTGCCAGTATACAGGGCCGTGGCACTGAAGCTTTCTTT
CASIQGRGTEAFF
>TRBV30|11|-|-|TRBJ1-3
TGTGCCTACATTACTGGAAACACCATATATTTT
CAYITGNTIYF